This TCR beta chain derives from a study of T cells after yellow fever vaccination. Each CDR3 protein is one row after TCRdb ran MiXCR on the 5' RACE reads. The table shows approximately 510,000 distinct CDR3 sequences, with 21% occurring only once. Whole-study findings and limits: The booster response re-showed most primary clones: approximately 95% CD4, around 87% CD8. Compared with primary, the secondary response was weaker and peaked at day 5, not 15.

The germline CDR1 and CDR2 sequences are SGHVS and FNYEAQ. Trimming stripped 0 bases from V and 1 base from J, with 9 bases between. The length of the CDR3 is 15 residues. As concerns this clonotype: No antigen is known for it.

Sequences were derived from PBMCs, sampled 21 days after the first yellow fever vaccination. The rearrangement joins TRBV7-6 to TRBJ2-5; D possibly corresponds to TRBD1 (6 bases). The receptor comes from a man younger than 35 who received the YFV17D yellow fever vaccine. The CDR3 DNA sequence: TGTGCCAGCAGCTTAGCGGACAGCAGCCAAGAGACCCAGTACTTC. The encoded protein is CASSLADSSQETQYF.